This note documents a single TCR beta chain sequence. Its antigen is currently unknown. The data derive from a study of CD8+ T cells in alopecia areata. Looking at the study overall: For the treated group, dosing was oral tofacitinib at 5 to 10 mg twice daily.

The germline V and J ends were trimmed by 4 bases and 8 bases, with 11 bases remaining between them. CDR1 is SGHTA and CDR2 is FQGNSA in the germline V gene. The CDR3 is 13 amino acids. Sample treatment: oral pan-JAK inhibitor, 5-10 mg twice daily. Collected material from alopecia areata patients comprised lesional scalp punch biopsies and peripheral blood. Both CD4+ and CD8+ T cells were separated by sorting PBMCs. RNA, once extracted, was reverse transcribed into cDNA for use as the sequencing template. Produced via immunoSEQ multiplex PCR; TCRdb's table is partial and in-frame only. The sample includes some 200,000 clones, 60% seen only once; the top ten take approximately 3.4%. Findings of the study overall: Within the top 100, expanded CD8+ clones significantly decreased with tofacitinib, as did scalp clonality.

The receptor comes from a human donor with alopecia areata. The sample was CD4+ T cells sorted from blood, taken at week 4, from a patient treated with tofacitinib. The chain uses TRBV7-2 and TRBJ1-4; a possible D gene is TRBD1 (6 bases). The CDR3 spells CASSSGQGEKLFF. The CDR3 nucleotides are TGTGCCAGCAGCTCAGGGCAGGGGGAAAAACTGTTTTTT.